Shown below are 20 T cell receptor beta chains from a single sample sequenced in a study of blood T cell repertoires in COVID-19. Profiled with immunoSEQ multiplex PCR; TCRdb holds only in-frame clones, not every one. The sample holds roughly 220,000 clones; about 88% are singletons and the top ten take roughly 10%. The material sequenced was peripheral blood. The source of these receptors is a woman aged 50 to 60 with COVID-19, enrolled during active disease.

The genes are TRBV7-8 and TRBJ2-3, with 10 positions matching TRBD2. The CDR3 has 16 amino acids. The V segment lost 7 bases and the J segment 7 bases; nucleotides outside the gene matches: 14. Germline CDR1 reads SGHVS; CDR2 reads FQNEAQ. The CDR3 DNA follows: TGTGCCAGCAAGCCTGCTAGCGGGGGCTGGGAGAATACGCAGTATTTT. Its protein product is CASKPASGGWENTQYF.

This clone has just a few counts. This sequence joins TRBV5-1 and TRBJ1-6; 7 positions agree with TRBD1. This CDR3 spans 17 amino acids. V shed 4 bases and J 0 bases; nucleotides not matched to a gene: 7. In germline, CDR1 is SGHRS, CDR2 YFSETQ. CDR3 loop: CASSRTGGSSYNSPLHF. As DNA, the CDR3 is TGCGCCAGCAGCCGGACAGGTGGGAGCTCCTATAATTCACCCCTCCACTTT.

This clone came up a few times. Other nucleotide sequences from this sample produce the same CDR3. For the CDR3, the DNA is TGTGCCAGTAGTAGGCCGTCAGGGGTGAGCTCCTACAATGAGCAGTTCTTC. Residues: CASSRPSGVSSYNEQFF. The rearrangement links TRBV19 to TRBJ2-1; D perhaps matches TRBD1 (6 bases). V was cut by 4 bases and J by 0 bases, with 16 bases left in between. The CDR3 is 17 amino acids. In germline, CDR1 is LNHDA, CDR2 SQIVND (reference sequence).

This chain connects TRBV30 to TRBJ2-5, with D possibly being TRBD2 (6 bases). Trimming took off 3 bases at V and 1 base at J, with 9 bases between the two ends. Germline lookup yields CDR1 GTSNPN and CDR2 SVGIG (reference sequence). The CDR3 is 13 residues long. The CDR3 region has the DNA TGTGCCTGGAGCGGGGGTTTCCAAGAGACCCAGTACTTC. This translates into CAWSGGFQETQYF.

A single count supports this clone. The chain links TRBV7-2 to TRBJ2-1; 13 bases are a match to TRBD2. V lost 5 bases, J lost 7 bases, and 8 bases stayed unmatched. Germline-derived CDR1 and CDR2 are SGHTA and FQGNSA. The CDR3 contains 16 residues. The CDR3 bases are TGTGCCAGCAGCCCGCCGGGACTAGCGGGGAAAAATGAGCAGTTCTTC. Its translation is CASSPPGLAGKNEQFF.

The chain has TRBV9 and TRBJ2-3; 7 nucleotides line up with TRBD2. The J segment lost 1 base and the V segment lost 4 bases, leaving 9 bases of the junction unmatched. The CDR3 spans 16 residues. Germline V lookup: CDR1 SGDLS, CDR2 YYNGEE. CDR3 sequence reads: CASSPPGSGGTDTQYF. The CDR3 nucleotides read TGTGCCAGCAGCCCCCCGGGGAGCGGGGGCACAGATACGCAGTATTTT.

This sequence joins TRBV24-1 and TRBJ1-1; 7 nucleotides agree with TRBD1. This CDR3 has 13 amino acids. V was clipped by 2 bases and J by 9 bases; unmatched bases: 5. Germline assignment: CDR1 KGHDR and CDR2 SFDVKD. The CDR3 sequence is CATSDWGQQKAFF. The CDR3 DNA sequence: TGTGCCACCAGTGATTGGGGACAGCAAAAAGCTTTCTTT.

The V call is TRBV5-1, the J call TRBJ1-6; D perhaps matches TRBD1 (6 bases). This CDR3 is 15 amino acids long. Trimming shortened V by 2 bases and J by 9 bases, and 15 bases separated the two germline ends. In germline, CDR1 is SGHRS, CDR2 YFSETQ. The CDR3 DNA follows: TGCGCCAGCAGCTTCAATCCAGGGGATAGTTCACCCCTCCACTTT. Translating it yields CASSFNPGDSSPLHF. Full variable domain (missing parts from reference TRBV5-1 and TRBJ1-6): KAGVTQTPRYLIKTRGQQVTLSCSPISGHRSVSWYQQTPGQGLQFLFEYFSETQRNKGNFPGRFSGRQFSNSRSEMNVSTLELGDSALYLCASSFNPGDSSPLHFGNGTRLTVT.

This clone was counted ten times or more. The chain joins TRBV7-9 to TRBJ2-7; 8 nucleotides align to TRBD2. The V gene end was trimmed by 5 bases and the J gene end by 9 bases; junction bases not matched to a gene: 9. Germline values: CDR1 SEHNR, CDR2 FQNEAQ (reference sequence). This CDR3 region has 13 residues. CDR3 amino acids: CASSLAGGWVQYV. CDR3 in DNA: TGTGCCAGCAGCCTGGCGGGGGGCTGGGTGCAGTACGTC.

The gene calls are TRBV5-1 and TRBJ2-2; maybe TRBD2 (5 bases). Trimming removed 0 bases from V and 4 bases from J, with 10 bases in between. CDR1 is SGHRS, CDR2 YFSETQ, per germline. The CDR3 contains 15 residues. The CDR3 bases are TGCGCCAGCAGCTTGGCGGCGGGTATCACCGGGGAGCTGTTTTTT. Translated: CASSLAAGITGELFF.

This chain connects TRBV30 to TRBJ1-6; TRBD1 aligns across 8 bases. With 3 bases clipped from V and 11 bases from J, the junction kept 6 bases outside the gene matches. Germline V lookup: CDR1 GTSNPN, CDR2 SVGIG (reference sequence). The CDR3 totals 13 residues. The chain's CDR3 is CAWSGQGTAPLHF. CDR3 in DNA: TGTGCCTGGAGCGGACAGGGAACGGCACCCCTCCACTTT.

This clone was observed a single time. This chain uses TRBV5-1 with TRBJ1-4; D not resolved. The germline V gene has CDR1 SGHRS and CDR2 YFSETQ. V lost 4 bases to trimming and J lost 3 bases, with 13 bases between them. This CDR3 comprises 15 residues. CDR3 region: CASSLTGNPNEKLFF. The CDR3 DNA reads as TGCGCCAGCAGCCTTACCGGGAACCCTAATGAAAAACTGTTTTTT.

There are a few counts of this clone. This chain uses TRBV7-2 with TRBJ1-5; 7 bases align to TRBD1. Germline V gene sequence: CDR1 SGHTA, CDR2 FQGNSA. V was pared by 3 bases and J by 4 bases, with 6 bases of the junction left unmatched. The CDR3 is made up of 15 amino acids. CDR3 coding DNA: TGTGCCAGCAGCTTTAAACAGGGGATTAATCAGCCCCAGCATTTT. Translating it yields CASSFKQGINQPQHF. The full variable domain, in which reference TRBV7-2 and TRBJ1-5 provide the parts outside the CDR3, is GAGVSQSPSNKVTEKGKDVELRCDPISGHTALYWYRQSLGQGLEFLIYFQGNSAPDKSGLPSDRFSAERTGGSVSTLTIQRTQQEDSAVYLCASSFKQGINQPQHFGDGTRLSIL.

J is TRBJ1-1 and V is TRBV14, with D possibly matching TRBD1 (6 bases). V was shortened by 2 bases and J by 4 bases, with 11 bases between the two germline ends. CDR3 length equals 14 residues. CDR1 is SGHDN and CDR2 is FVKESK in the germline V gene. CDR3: CASSQLGGGTEAFF. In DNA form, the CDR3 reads TGTGCCAGCAGCCAATTAGGGGGGGGCACTGAAGCTTTCTTT.

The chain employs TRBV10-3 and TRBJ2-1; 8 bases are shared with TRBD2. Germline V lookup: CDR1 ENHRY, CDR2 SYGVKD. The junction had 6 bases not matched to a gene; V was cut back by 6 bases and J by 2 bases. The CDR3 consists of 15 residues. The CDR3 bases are TGTGCCATCAGGTCATCGGGGGGGCCCTACAATGAGCAGTTCTTC. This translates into CAIRSSGGPYNEQFF.

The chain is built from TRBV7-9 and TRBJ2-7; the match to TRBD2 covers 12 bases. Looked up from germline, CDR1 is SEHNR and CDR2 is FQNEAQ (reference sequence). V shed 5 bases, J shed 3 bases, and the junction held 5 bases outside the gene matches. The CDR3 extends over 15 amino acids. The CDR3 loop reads CASSRTSGIFYEQYF. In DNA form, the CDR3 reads TGTGCCAGCAGCCGGACTAGCGGGATATTCTACGAGCAGTACTTC.

The CDR3 DNA is TGTGCCAGCAGTGCGGCCAGGGGGTATTTT. It specifies CASSAARGYF. This chain joins TRBV2 and TRBJ2-3; possibly TRBD1 for D (6 bases). The CDR3 extends over 10 amino acids. Trimming stripped 4 bases from V and 14 bases from J, with 10 bases between. In germline, CDR1 is SNHLY, CDR2 FYNNEI.

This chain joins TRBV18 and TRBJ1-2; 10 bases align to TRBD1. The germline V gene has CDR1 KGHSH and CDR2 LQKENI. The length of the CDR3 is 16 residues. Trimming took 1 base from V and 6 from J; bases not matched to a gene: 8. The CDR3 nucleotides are TGTGCCAGCTCACCACAGGAATCGGGACAGGGGCATGGCTACACCTTC. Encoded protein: CASSPQESGQGHGYTF.

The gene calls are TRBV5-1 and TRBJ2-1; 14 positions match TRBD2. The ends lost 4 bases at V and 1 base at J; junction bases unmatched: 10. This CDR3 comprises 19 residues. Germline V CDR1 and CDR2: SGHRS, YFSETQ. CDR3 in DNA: TGCGCCAGCAGCCCCAAGACTAGCGGGGGGGCCGTTTCCTACAATGAGCAGTTCTTC. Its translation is CASSPKTSGGAVSYNEQFF. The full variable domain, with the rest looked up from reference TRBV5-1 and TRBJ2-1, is KAGVTQTPRYLIKTRGQQVTLSCSPISGHRSVSWYQQTPGQGLQFLFEYFSETQRNKGNFPGRFSGRQFSNSRSEMNVSTLELGDSALYLCASSPKTSGGAVSYNEQFFGPGTRLTVL.

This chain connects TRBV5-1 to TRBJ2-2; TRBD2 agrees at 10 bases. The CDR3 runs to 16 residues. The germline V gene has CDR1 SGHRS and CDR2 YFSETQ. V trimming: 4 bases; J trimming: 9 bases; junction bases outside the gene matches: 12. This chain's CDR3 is CASSSGSASGGWELFF. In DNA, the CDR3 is TGCGCCAGCAGCAGCGGGAGTGCTAGCGGGGGATGGGAGCTGTTTTTT. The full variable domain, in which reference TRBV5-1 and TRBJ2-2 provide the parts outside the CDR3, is KAGVTQTPRYLIKTRGQQVTLSCSPISGHRSVSWYQQTPGQGLQFLFEYFSETQRNKGNFPGRFSGRQFSNSRSEMNVSTLELGDSALYLCASSSGSASGGWELFFGEGSRLTVL.